The 23 T cell receptor beta chains given below trace back to one sample, sequenced in a study of blood T cell repertoires in COVID-19. TCRdb's table, derived via immunoSEQ multiplex PCR, lists solely in-frame clones and lacks some. Of some 250,000 clones listed, roughly 93% are singletons. The specimen sequenced was PBMCs or T cells enriched from blood (not recorded which). These receptors were obtained from a woman in her thirties or forties with acute COVID-19.

The chain employs TRBV28 and TRBJ1-3; TRBD1 might be the D (5 bases). In germline, CDR1 is MDHEN, CDR2 SYDVKM. This CDR3 spans 15 amino acids. Deletions cut 7 bases from V and 4 bases from J, with 17 bases between. The CDR3 sequence: CASTPREIGGNTIYF. In nucleotides, the CDR3 is TGTGCCAGCACTCCCAGGGAAATCGGGGGAAACACCATATATTTT. The full variable domain, rest sourced from reference TRBV28 and TRBJ1-3, is DVKVTQSSRYLVKRTGEKVFLECVQDMDHENMFWYRQDPGLGLRLIYFSYDVKMKEKGDIPEGYSVSREKKERFSLILESASTNQTSMYLCASTPREIGGNTIYFGEGSWLTVV.

The rearrangement uses TRBV7-2 and TRBJ2-5, with 14 bases fitting TRBD2. The germline gives CDR1 SGHTA, CDR2 FQGNSA. Trimming cost V 5 bases and J 5 bases; bases outside gene matches: 7. The CDR3 is 16 amino acids. This CDR3 reads CASSTGLAGGRETQYF. The CDR3 coding sequence is TGTGCCAGCAGCACTGGACTAGCGGGAGGTCGGGAGACCCAGTACTTC. Looking up the rest from reference TRBV7-2 and TRBJ2-5 gives the full variable domain: GAGVSQSPSNKVTEKGKDVELRCDPISGHTALYWYRQSLGQGLEFLIYFQGNSAPDKSGLPSDRFSAERTGGSVSTLTIQRTQQEDSAVYLCASSTGLAGGRETQYFGPGTRLLVL.

The J gene is TRBJ1-3, the V gene TRBV27; D possibly corresponds to TRBD1 (5 bases). CDR3 size: 13 residues. V lost 8 bases to trimming and J lost 0 bases, with 8 bases between them. Germline V gene data show CDR1 as MNHEY and CDR2 as SMNVEV (reference sequence). Here the CDR3 DNA reads TGTGCCAGCCGACAGAGCTCTGGAAACACCATATATTTT. It specifies CASRQSSGNTIYF.

This rearrangement joins TRBV3-1 (or the pseudogene TRBV3-2) to TRBJ1-2; D ambiguous. CDR3 length equals 17 residues. Germline CDR1 and CDR2: LGHDT and YNNKEL (reference sequence). The V end was cut by 0 bases, the J end by 3 bases, with 17 bases between. This chain's CDR3 is CASSQDIFGEVDYGYTF. The DNA of the CDR3 is TGTGCCAGCAGCCAAGATATATTCGGGGAGGTAGACTATGGCTACACCTTC.

The V gene is TRBV5-1, the J gene TRBJ2-7, with a weak D call TRBD1 (6 bases). CDR1 and CDR2 (germline): SGHRS, YFSETQ. The V end lost 6 bases, the J end lost 0 bases, and 13 bases lay between the germline ends. The CDR3 consists of 14 residues. CDR3 nucleotides: TGCGCCAGCACCCTTGGACAGTACTCCTACGAGCAGTACTTC. It is translated as CASTLGQYSYEQYF.

This chain joins TRBV9 and TRBJ2-1, with D unclear. The CDR3 has 13 amino acids. Per the germline V gene, CDR1 is SGDLS and CDR2 is YYNGEE. V was pared by 0 bases and J by 6 bases, with 7 bases between. The DNA of the CDR3 is TGTGCCAGCAGCGTAGACCAGGCCAATGAGCAGTTCTTC. It encodes CASSVDQANEQFF.

The chain couples TRBV5-4 to TRBJ2-2; TRBD2 aligns across 7 bases. The ends lost 0 bases at V and 6 bases at J; junction bases unmatched: 11. Germline CDR1 reads SGHNT; CDR2 reads YYREEE (reference sequence). This CDR3 has 17 residues. The CDR3 sequence is CASSLAKLAGEAGELFF. The CDR3 DNA reads as TGTGCCAGCAGCTTGGCGAAACTTGCGGGGGAGGCCGGGGAGCTGTTTTTT.

The V and J genes are TRBV29-1 and TRBJ2-1; 16 nucleotides line up with TRBD2. The CDR3 spans 17 residues. The ends lost 4 bases at V and 4 bases at J; junction bases unmatched: 7. Germline-derived CDR1 and CDR2 are SQVTM and ANQGSEA. The CDR3: CSVASGLAGGVYNEQFF. In DNA, the CDR3 is TGCAGCGTTGCGTCGGGACTAGCGGGAGGGGTTTACAATGAGCAGTTCTTC.

The chain carries TRBV28 and TRBJ2-7, with 11 bases that match TRBD1. The germline V gene has CDR1 MDHEN and CDR2 SYDVKM. The CDR3 is 15 amino acids. J gave up 4 bases and V 7 bases, and 9 bases lay outside the gene matches. CDR3 sequence (DNA): TGTGCCAGCACCTTATCCGGGACAGGGGGTTACGAGCAGTACTTC. Translation gives CASTLSGTGGYEQYF.

The chain uses TRBV10-3 and TRBJ1-4, with 8 positions matching TRBD1. With 6 bases clipped from V and 5 bases from J, the junction kept 5 bases outside the gene matches. This CDR3 is built from 14 residues. In germline, CDR1 is ENHRY, CDR2 SYGVKD. The CDR3 loop reads CAIRGQGGNEKLFF. The CDR3 DNA reads TGTGCCATCAGAGGACAGGGAGGGAATGAAAAACTGTTTTTT.

This chain uses TRBV7-2 with TRBJ2-1; 9 bases are a match to TRBD2. The CDR3 length is 17 residues. V lost 5 bases to trimming and J lost 9 bases; unmatched junction nucleotides: 17. The V gene's germline CDR1 is SGHTA and CDR2 FQGNSA. CDR3 bases: TGTGCCAGCAGCCAACGAAACGGACTAGCGCACCGAATTGAGCAGTTCTTC. It yields the protein CASSQRNGLAHRIEQFF.

This sequence joins TRBV7-7 and TRBJ1-3; D gene uncertain. Trimming cost V 5 bases and J 0 bases, with 11 bases left between them. The CDR3 runs 15 residues. CDR1 and CDR2 from the germline V gene are SSHAT and FNYEAQ (reference sequence). CDR3 DNA: TGTGCCAGCAGCCCCGGGTCCCTCTCTGGAAACACCATATATTTT. Protein: CASSPGSLSGNTIYF.

This chain links TRBV5-1 with TRBJ2-2, with 11 positions matching TRBD2. This CDR3 region has 20 residues. The J segment lost 0 bases and the V segment lost 4 bases, leaving 14 bases of the junction unmatched. Germline loops: CDR1 SGHRS, CDR2 YFSETQ. The CDR3 coding sequence is TGCGCCAGCAGCCCCAGGGGGGCTAGCGGGGGGAAACCGAACACCGGGGAGCTGTTTTTT. Protein: CASSPRGASGGKPNTGELFF.

The genes are TRBV19 and TRBJ1-1, with D perhaps TRBD1 (6 bases). The V end was cut by 5 bases, the J end by 3 bases, with 19 bases between. Germline loops: CDR1 LNHDA, CDR2 SQIVND (reference sequence). This CDR3 has 16 residues. CDR3: CASSSGFTGMYTEAFF. CDR3 sequence (DNA): TGTGCCAGTAGTTCCGGTTTCACAGGGATGTACACTGAAGCTTTCTTT. Looking up the rest from reference TRBV19 and TRBJ1-1 gives the full variable domain: DGGITQSPKYLFRKEGQNVTLSCEQNLNHDAMYWYRQDPGQGLRLIYYSQIVNDFQKGDIAEGYSVSREKKESFPLTVTSAQKNPTAFYLCASSSGFTGMYTEAFFGQGTRLTVV.

The rearrangement links TRBV4-1 to TRBJ2-7, with 10 bases aligning to TRBD1. The germline V gene has CDR1 MGHRA and CDR2 YSYEKL. After removal of 4 bases from V and 3 bases from J, the junction contained 9 bases not matched to a gene. The CDR3 covers 16 residues. In DNA, the CDR3 is TGCGCCAGCAGCCGGGTACCGGGACAGGGGATCTACGAGCAGTACTTC. It translates to CASSRVPGQGIYEQYF.

The V call is TRBV6-5, the J call TRBJ2-7; D may be TRBD1 (6 bases). This CDR3 has 14 amino acids. V was shortened by 7 bases and J by 1 base, with 14 bases between the two germline ends. The germline V gene has CDR1 MNHEY and CDR2 SVGAGI. The CDR3 DNA is TGTGCCAGCACACAGGGTCTGGGATCCTACGAGCAGTACTTC. It yields the protein CASTQGLGSYEQYF.

V gene TRBV7-2 combines with J gene TRBJ1-2, with no clear D. This CDR3 has 13 residues. V lost 1 base and J 10 bases, leaving 13 bases between the germline ends. In germline, CDR1 is SGHTA, CDR2 FQGNSA. The CDR3 nucleotides read TGTGCCAGCAGCTTAGGTTACGAAAAACTCTACACCTTC. Its protein product is CASSLGYEKLYTF.

The genes are TRBV7-2 and TRBJ2-7, with TRBD1 matching 7 bases. This CDR3 comprises 16 residues. J gave up 0 bases and V 4 bases, and 9 bases lay outside the gene matches. Per the germline V gene, CDR1 is SGHTA and CDR2 is FQGNSA. The CDR3 DNA reads as TGTGCCAGCAGCTCTCCCGGACAGGTGAGCTCCTACGAGCAGTACTTC. It translates to CASSSPGQVSSYEQYF. The full variable domain, rest sourced from reference TRBV7-2 and TRBJ2-7, is GAGVSQSPSNKVTEKGKDVELRCDPISGHTALYWYRQSLGQGLEFLIYFQGNSAPDKSGLPSDRFSAERTGGSVSTLTIQRTQQEDSAVYLCASSSPGQVSSYEQYFGPGTRLTVT.

The rearrangement joins TRBV4-1 to TRBJ1-1, with 9 bases lining up with TRBD1. The CDR3 loop spans 16 amino acids. The germline V gene encodes CDR1 MGHRA and CDR2 YSYEKL. The V gene end was trimmed by 3 bases and the J gene end by 1 base; junction bases not matched to a gene: 6. The CDR3 coding sequence is TGCGCCAGCAGCCAGGGACAGGGTAATTGGAACACTGAAGCTTTCTTT. Its translation is CASSQGQGNWNTEAFF.

This chain joins TRBV10-3 and TRBJ1-6; tentatively, D is TRBD1 (6 bases). From germline, CDR1 is ENHRY and CDR2 SYGVKD. There are 18 residues in the CDR3. With 3 bases removed from V and 10 bases from J, the gap between germline ends came to 25 bases. CDR3 sequence reads: CAISDRGGTKKLMSPLHF. The CDR3 DNA is TGTGCCATCAGTGACAGGGGTGGCACAAAAAAGTTAATGTCACCCCTCCACTTT.

This clone was counted between two and nine times. The V call is TRBV29-1, the J call TRBJ2-2, with TRBD1 as a possible D gene (6 bases). The CDR3 totals 15 residues. Trimming pared 6 bases from V and 1 base from J, leaving 15 bases between. In germline, CDR1 is SQVTM, CDR2 ANQGSEA. The CDR3 sequence: CSVPTPQGNTGELFF. The CDR3 region has the DNA TGCAGCGTCCCGACCCCACAGGGGAACACCGGGGAGCTGTTTTTT.

The chain employs TRBV25-1 and TRBJ2-2, with a tentative D call TRBD1 (6 bases). Germline V gene sequence: CDR1 MGHDK, CDR2 SYGVNS. CDR3 length: 15 amino acids. Trimming shortened V by 3 bases and J by 5 bases, and 13 bases separated the two germline ends. CDR3 bases: TGTGCCAGCAGTGACGACAGGACCGGGACCGGGGAGCTGTTTTTT. The encoded protein is CASSDDRTGTGELFF. Full variable domain (missing parts from reference TRBV25-1 and TRBJ2-2): EADIYQTPRYLVIGTGKKITLECSQTMGHDKMYWYQQDPGMELHLIHYSYGVNSTEKGDLSSESTVSRIRTEHFPLTLESARPSHTSQYLCASSDDRTGTGELFFGEGSRLTVL.

This chain uses TRBV4-2 with TRBJ2-5, with TRBD2 as a possible D gene (7 bases). Germline V gene data show CDR1 as LGHNA and CDR2 as YNFKEQ. The CDR3 has 15 residues. V was clipped by 0 bases and J by 9 bases, with 17 bases between them. CDR3 sequence (DNA): TGTGCCAGCAGCCAAGATCTTCTAGGGGGGGGCTCCCAGTACTTC. Translation gives CASSQDLLGGGSQYF.